These 32 T cell receptor beta chains were sequenced from one sample in a study of T cell responses to AZD1222 COVID-19 vaccine. Data came from immunoSEQ multiplex PCR; TCRdb stores just in-frame clones and leaves some out. The profile shows over 150,000 clones, about 91% of them singletons. Sample: peripheral blood, taken on day 0 of AZD1222 vaccination. These receptors originate from an adult in good health.

V and J are TRBV18 and TRBJ1-5; D is perhaps TRBD1 (5 bases). Trimming left V 4 bases short and J 0 bases short, with 10 bases between. The CDR3 covers 15 residues. CDR1 KGHSH and CDR2 LQKENI come from the germline V gene. Written as DNA, the CDR3 is TGTGCCAGCTCACTCCAGGGAGGTAGCAATCAGCCCCAGCATTTT. It translates to CASSLQGGSNQPQHF. The full variable domain, its missing parts supplied by reference TRBV18 and TRBJ1-5, is NAGVMQNPRHLVRRRGQEARLRCSPMKGHSHVYWYRQLPEEGLKFMVYLQKENIIDESGMPKERFSAEFPKEGPSILRIQQVVRGDSAAYFCASSLQGGSNQPQHFGDGTRLSIL.

The chain combines TRBV30 with TRBJ2-2, with 9 bases aligning to TRBD2. Germline V gene sequence: CDR1 GTSNPN, CDR2 SVGIG (reference sequence). The V segment lost 1 base and the J segment 6 bases; nucleotides outside the gene matches: 3. The CDR3 consists of 14 residues. In DNA, the CDR3 is TGTGCCTGGAGTGAGGGACTAGCAGCCGGGGAGCTGTTTTTT. Translating gives CAWSEGLAAGELFF.

The rearrangement joins TRBV6-5 to TRBJ1-5, with D perhaps TRBD1 (5 bases). Trimming left V 8 bases short and J 6 bases short, with 17 bases between. This CDR3 has 14 residues. Germline CDR1 and CDR2: MNHEY and SVGAGI. The CDR3 is CASGVGQESQPQHF. DNA of the CDR3: TGTGCCAGCGGGGTGGGGCAAGAAAGTCAGCCCCAGCATTTT.

The V call is TRBV19, the J call TRBJ1-1; 7 bases agree with TRBD1. Trimming at V came to 5 bases and at J to 2 bases, leaving 5 bases not matched to a gene. CDR3 size: 14 residues. Germline-derived CDR1 and CDR2 are LNHDA and SQIVND (reference sequence). The CDR3 bases are TGTGCCAGTAGTGCCTCAGGGGGAAACACTGAAGCTTTCTTT. Translation gives CASSASGGNTEAFF.

The V and J genes are TRBV5-1 and TRBJ1-1; D is perhaps TRBD1 (5 bases). This CDR3 is 15 amino acids long. CDR1 and CDR2 (germline): SGHRS, YFSETQ. V was shortened by 2 bases and J by 6 bases, with 17 bases between the two germline ends. CDR3 bases: TGCGCCAGCAGCTTAGAGGGGACGACCCAGGCTGAAGCTTTCTTT. Protein sequence: CASSLEGTTQAEAFF.

The chain carries TRBV5-1 and TRBJ1-2; no reliable D call. The CDR3 is 14 residues long. V lost 1 base to trimming and J lost 2 bases, with 9 bases between them. Germline CDR1 reads SGHRS; CDR2 reads YFSETQ. CDR3 protein: CASSLSRPNYGYTF. Written as DNA, the CDR3 is TGCGCCAGCAGCTTGAGTCGGCCGAACTATGGCTACACCTTC.

The V call is TRBV15, the J call TRBJ2-5; D is possibly TRBD2 (6 bases). V lost 1 base and J 1 base, leaving 13 bases between the germline ends. Per the germline V gene, CDR1 is LNHNV and CDR2 is YYDKDF (reference sequence). This CDR3 is 16 amino acids long. Here the CDR3 reads CATSRGNSGTQETQYF. DNA of the CDR3: TGTGCCACCAGCAGAGGAAATAGCGGAACCCAAGAGACCCAGTACTTC.

This clone has just a few counts. V usage is TRBV28 and J usage is TRBJ1-4; tentative D call: TRBD1 (6 bases). V dropped 3 bases and J dropped 4 bases, with 12 bases sitting between them. Germline-derived CDR1 and CDR2 are MDHEN and SYDVKM. This CDR3 contains 15 residues. The CDR3 region is CASSFIGQRNEKLFF. The CDR3 coding sequence is TGTGCCAGCAGTTTTATCGGACAGCGTAATGAAAAACTGTTTTTT.

V is TRBV7-2 and J is TRBJ1-5; D is perhaps TRBD1 (6 bases). Germline CDR1 is SGHTA and CDR2 is FQGNSA. V lost 5 bases, J lost 2 bases, and 13 bases lay in between. The CDR3 loop spans 15 amino acids. CDR3 coding DNA: TGTGCCAGCAGCGTTGGACAGTTGGGCAATCAGCCCCAGCATTTT. It codes for CASSVGQLGNQPQHF.

This clone has just one count. The chain is built from TRBV9 and TRBJ2-1; D possibly matches TRBD1 or TRBD2 (6 bases each). Looked up from germline, CDR1 is SGDLS and CDR2 is YYNGEE. The CDR3 runs 13 residues. V dropped 0 bases and J dropped 10 bases, with 11 bases sitting between them. CDR3 protein: CASSVAGAGEQFF. Here the CDR3 DNA reads TGTGCCAGCAGCGTAGCGGGGGCTGGCGAGCAGTTCTTC.

The chain carries TRBV28 and TRBJ1-5; no definite D call. Germline V gives CDR1 MDHEN, CDR2 SYDVKM. With 6 bases removed from V and 6 bases from J, the gap between germline ends came to 6 bases. The CDR3 spans 11 residues. As DNA, the CDR3 is TGTGCCAGCAGCGCGTTTCAGCCCCAGCATTTT. Amino acid sequence: CASSAFQPQHF.

This rearrangement joins TRBV7-2 to TRBJ2-1; a weak D match, TRBD2 (5 bases). Trimming took off 4 bases at V and 3 bases at J, with 7 bases between the two ends. Germline assignment: CDR1 SGHTA and CDR2 FQGNSA. The CDR3 consists of 13 residues. In nucleotides, the CDR3 is TGTGCCAGCAGCTCCCGGGACTACAATGAGCAGTTCTTC. Protein: CASSSRDYNEQFF.

The chain combines TRBV4-1 with TRBJ1-2; possible D gene TRBD1, 6 bases. Germline V gene data show CDR1 as MGHRA and CDR2 as YSYEKL. Trimming removed 1 base at V and 7 bases at J, with 19 bases between. This CDR3 has 16 amino acids. This chain's CDR3 is CASSQGGRGTQRGYTF. The CDR3 DNA sequence: TGCGCCAGCAGCCAAGGGGGGCGGGGGACTCAACGTGGCTACACCTTC.

The chain employs TRBV7-9 and TRBJ1-3, with D tentatively TRBD1 (5 bases). Germline values: CDR1 SEHNR, CDR2 FQNEAQ (reference sequence). Trimming removed 1 base at V and 0 bases at J, with 19 bases between. The CDR3 totals 19 residues. For the CDR3, the DNA is TGTGCCAGCAGCTTAGGATCGGGGGAGGCGCCGTTCTCTGGAAACACCATATATTTT. Residues: CASSLGSGEAPFSGNTIYF.

J is TRBJ2-3 and V is TRBV29-1; perhaps D is TRBD1 or TRBD2 (9 bases each). CDR3 size: 17 residues. CDR1 and CDR2 from the germline V gene are SQVTM and ANQGSEA. V was pared by 1 base and J by 3 bases, with 20 bases between. The chain's CDR3 is CSVEGTGASGKTDTQYF. The CDR3 region has the DNA TGCAGCGTTGAAGGGACAGGGGCTAGCGGGAAAACAGATACGCAGTATTTT.

The rearrangement uses TRBV7-9 and TRBJ2-7; 11 bases are shared with TRBD2. The CDR3 runs to 15 residues. Losses at the gene ends were 4 bases for V and 4 bases for J; bases not matched to a gene: 6. Germline-derived CDR1 and CDR2 are SEHNR and FQNEAQ (reference sequence). CDR3 sequence: CASSSGLAESYEQYF. The CDR3 coding sequence is TGTGCCAGCAGCTCGGGACTAGCGGAATCTTACGAGCAGTACTTC.

The genes are TRBV18 and TRBJ2-1; 10 bases line up with TRBD2. With V trimmed by 6 bases and J by 7 bases, 6 bases remained unmatched. Germline V gene sequence: CDR1 KGHSH, CDR2 LQKENI. This CDR3 spans 14 amino acids. The CDR3 DNA reads TGTGCCAGCTCCCAGCGGGGGGGCATAAATGAGCAGTTCTTC. This translates into CASSQRGGINEQFF.

The chain links TRBV5-1 to TRBJ1-5; possible D gene TRBD1, 6 bases. Trimming stripped 0 bases from V and 7 bases from J, with 11 bases between. The CDR3 covers 14 residues. Per the germline V gene, CDR1 is SGHRS and CDR2 is YFSETQ. The DNA for the CDR3 is TGCGCCAGCAGCTTGGAGGGGGTGGAACAGCCCCAGCATTTT. Residues: CASSLEGVEQPQHF.

This sequence joins TRBV5-1 and TRBJ2-5, with D possibly TRBD2 on 5 matching bases. There are 16 residues in the CDR3. CDR1 SGHRS and CDR2 YFSETQ come from the germline V gene. Deletions cut 0 bases from V and 5 bases from J, with 17 bases between. The CDR3 spells CASSLVWESTGETQYF. Here the CDR3 DNA reads TGCGCCAGCAGCTTGGTGTGGGAGAGCACGGGGGAGACCCAGTACTTC. Full variable domain (rest looked up from reference TRBV5-1 and TRBJ2-5): KAGVTQTPRYLIKTRGQQVTLSCSPISGHRSVSWYQQTPGQGLQFLFEYFSETQRNKGNFPGRFSGRQFSNSRSEMNVSTLELGDSALYLCASSLVWESTGETQYFGPGTRLLVL.

The rearrangement joins TRBV29-1 to TRBJ2-7, with D hard to call. Germline lookup yields CDR1 SQVTM and CDR2 ANQGSEA. This CDR3 contains 13 residues. V was trimmed by 5 bases and J by 2 bases, leaving 13 bases between them. The CDR3: CSVYNGLAYEQYF. The DNA of the CDR3 is TGCAGCGTTTATAACGGGTTAGCCTACGAGCAGTACTTC.

V gene TRBV10-1 combines with J gene TRBJ2-7, with 7 bases aligning to TRBD2. Germline lookup yields CDR1 WNHNN and CDR2 SYGVQD (reference sequence). CDR3 length equals 13 residues. V dropped 4 bases and J dropped 2; count of bases not matched to a gene: 2. The CDR3 DNA reads TGCGCCAGCAGTGCCGGACTAGCCTACGAGCAGTACTTC. Translated, it gives CASSAGLAYEQYF.

The chain couples TRBV6-1 to TRBJ1-2; no clear D gene. The CDR3 sequence is 16 residues long. Trimming cost V 1 base and J 8 bases, with 20 bases left between them. Per germline, CDR1 MNHNS and CDR2 SASEGT. CDR3 coding DNA: TGTGCCAGCAGTGAAGGACCCGGAGCCCAATCTGGGGGCTACACCTTC. It encodes CASSEGPGAQSGGYTF.

This clone appeared once. The chain is built from TRBV5-1 and TRBJ1-3; D remains unclear. Trimming pared 4 bases from V and 0 bases from J, leaving 14 bases between. Germline V gene sequence: CDR1 SGHRS, CDR2 YFSETQ. This CDR3 contains 16 residues. The CDR3 protein is CASSLELVSSGNTIYF. CDR3 DNA: TGCGCCAGCAGCCTCGAGTTGGTCAGCTCTGGAAACACCATATATTTT.

This clone was observed a single time. The rearrangement links TRBV3-1 (or the pseudogene TRBV3-2) to TRBJ2-6, with D perhaps TRBD2 (5 bases). The CDR3 length is 15 residues. V was cut by 1 base and J by 3 bases, with 7 bases left in between. CDR1 and CDR2 from the germline V gene are LGHDT and YNNKEL (reference sequence). The CDR3 DNA is TGTGCCAGCAGCCAAGTCGGGGTTGGGGCCAACGTCCTGACTTTC. Its protein product is CASSQVGVGANVLTF.

J is TRBJ1-1 and V is TRBV6-5, with D uncertain. The CDR3 consists of 14 residues. The V and J ends lost 10 bases and 1 base respectively, with 16 bases between them. Looked up from germline, CDR1 is MNHEY and CDR2 is SVGAGI. For the CDR3, the DNA is TGTGCCACCCCGCCGCGGCACCCGAACACTGAAGCTTTCTTT. Translated, it gives CATPPRHPNTEAFF.

The chain has TRBV5-1 and TRBJ1-5, with TRBD1 matching 8 bases. V was clipped by 3 bases and J by 2 bases; unmatched bases: 4. CDR3 size: 15 residues. Germline V gives CDR1 SGHRS, CDR2 YFSETQ. The CDR3: CASSWTGSGNQPQHF. CDR3 sequence (DNA): TGCGCCAGCAGCTGGACAGGGTCGGGCAATCAGCCCCAGCATTTT.

The rearrangement joins TRBV6-5 to TRBJ1-5; 7 bases are shared with TRBD1. Germline V lookup: CDR1 MNHEY, CDR2 SVGAGI. The length of the CDR3 is 13 residues. J gave up 5 bases and V 4 bases, and 2 bases lay outside the gene matches. The CDR3 is CASSFDRDQPQHF. CDR3 nucleotide sequence: TGTGCCAGCAGTTTCGACAGGGATCAGCCCCAGCATTTT.

V is TRBV6-5 and J is TRBJ1-2; D gene ambiguous. Between the trimmed V and J ends, which lost 6 bases and 6 bases, there was a span of 17 bases. CDR3 size: 14 residues. Germline V lookup: CDR1 MNHEY, CDR2 SVGAGI. CDR3 in DNA: TGTGCCAGCAGCCGGGCATCCTGGGGAGATGGCTACACCTTC. Amino acid sequence: CASSRASWGDGYTF.

V gene TRBV9 combines with J gene TRBJ2-3, with TRBD2 identical over 12 bases. Germline V CDR1 and CDR2: SGDLS, YYNGEE. The CDR3 consists of 15 residues. The junction had 0 bases not matched to a gene; V was cut back by 3 bases and J by 1 base. The CDR3: CASSASGRGTDTQYF. The CDR3 DNA follows: TGTGCCAGCAGCGCTAGCGGGAGGGGCACAGATACGCAGTATTTT.

The chain joins TRBV9 to TRBJ1-3; no firm D call. The V end lost 0 bases, the J end lost 0 bases, and 10 bases lay between the germline ends. Per germline, CDR1 SGDLS and CDR2 YYNGEE. This CDR3 has 16 residues. CDR3 DNA: TGTGCCAGCAGCGTAGAGGGCCAGAGCTCTGGAAACACCATATATTTT. It is translated as CASSVEGQSSGNTIYF.

V gene TRBV19 combines with J gene TRBJ1-1; D not certain. The germline V gene has CDR1 LNHDA and CDR2 SQIVND (reference sequence). Between the trimmed V and J ends, which lost 4 bases and 6 bases, there was a span of 21 bases. The CDR3 spans 16 residues. Here the CDR3 reads CASSRELDSRGAEAFF. As DNA, the CDR3 is TGTGCCAGTAGTAGAGAATTAGACTCCCGCGGCGCTGAAGCTTTCTTT.

The CDR3 nucleotides read TGTGCCTGGAGTGTTCGCCAAGGCCTCCGCTATAGCAATCAGCCCCAGCATTTT. Protein: CAWSVRQGLRYSNQPQHF. This chain links TRBV30 with TRBJ1-5; D is ambiguous. Deletions cut 0 bases from V and 0 bases from J, with 18 bases between. Germline values: CDR1 GTSNPN, CDR2 SVGIG (reference sequence). This CDR3 contains 18 residues.